Each of the 26 T cell receptor beta chains below was sequenced from the same sample in a study of blood T cell repertoires in COVID-19. Sequenced by immunoSEQ multiplex PCR; TCRdb stores in-frame clones only, minus some. The sample holds about 240,000 clones, about 90% seen once. Sample: PBMCs or T cells enriched from blood (not recorded which). These TCRs come from a woman aged 40 to 50 with acute COVID-19.

This chain links TRBV27 with TRBJ2-5; the match to TRBD2 covers 15 bases. Trimming at V came to 7 bases and at J to 3 bases, leaving 3 bases not matched to a gene. This CDR3 comprises 15 residues. Looked up from germline, CDR1 is MNHEY and CDR2 is SMNVEV (reference sequence). The CDR3 region is CASKGLAGGEETQYF. The CDR3 DNA is TGTGCCAGCAAGGGACTAGCGGGAGGTGAAGAGACCCAGTACTTC.

The rearrangement uses TRBV7-6 and TRBJ2-3, with 9 bases matching TRBD1. Looked up from germline, CDR1 is SGHVS and CDR2 is FNYEAQ. CDR3 length equals 16 residues. V shed 4 bases and J 2 bases; nucleotides not matched to a gene: 7. The CDR3 region is CASSSRTGAFTDTQYF. The CDR3 DNA reads TGTGCCAGCAGCTCCAGGACAGGGGCGTTCACAGATACGCAGTATTTT.

This rearrangement joins TRBV30 to TRBJ1-4, with D unresolved. The V end was cut by 5 bases, the J end by 8 bases, with 9 bases between. The CDR3 is 11 amino acids. Germline V gives CDR1 GTSNPN, CDR2 SVGIG (reference sequence). CDR3 in amino acids: CAWSPGEKLFF. The CDR3 DNA reads as TGTGCCTGGTCTCCCGGGGAAAAACTGTTTTTT.

The chain has TRBV10-1 and TRBJ2-7; no firm D call. The CDR3 is 13 amino acids. In germline, CDR1 is WNHNN, CDR2 SYGVQD (reference sequence). Trimming cost V 2 bases and J 6 bases, with 11 bases left between them. CDR3 sequence (DNA): TGCGCCAGCAGTGAGAACTACGGTGGCGAGCAGTACTTC. Its translation: CASSENYGGEQYF.

The chain couples TRBV5-6 to TRBJ2-5, with a tentative D call TRBD2 (5 bases). Deletions cut 4 bases from V and 5 bases from J, with 18 bases between. Germline V lookup: CDR1 SGHDT, CDR2 YYEEEE. This CDR3 contains 15 residues. Written as DNA, the CDR3 is TGTGCCAGCAGCAGTCTTCGGGGAGATTGGGAGACCCAGTACTTC. This encodes CASSSLRGDWETQYF.

The V and J genes are TRBV3-1 (or the pseudogene TRBV3-2) and TRBJ2-7, with TRBD2 matching over 13 bases. This CDR3 contains 15 residues. The ends lost 4 bases at V and 2 bases at J; junction bases unmatched: 2. Germline V gene sequence: CDR1 LGHDT, CDR2 YNNKEL (reference sequence). CDR3 in amino acids: CASSPGLAGAYEQYF. The DNA for the CDR3 is TGTGCCAGCAGCCCCGGACTAGCGGGAGCCTACGAGCAGTACTTC.

This chain links TRBV30 with TRBJ1-2; D unclear. With 4 bases removed from V and 4 bases from J, the gap between germline ends came to 13 bases. This CDR3 has 13 residues. Germline-derived CDR1 and CDR2 are GTSNPN and SVGIG (reference sequence). This CDR3 is CAWTLREGYGYTF. The DNA of the CDR3 is TGTGCCTGGACCCTTCGGGAGGGCTATGGCTACACCTTC.

The chain has TRBV11-2 and TRBJ1-3, with 7 bases that match TRBD1. The germline V gene encodes CDR1 SGHAT and CDR2 FQNNGV. The ends lost 0 bases at V and 4 bases at J; junction bases unmatched: 6. This CDR3 spans 16 amino acids. As DNA, the CDR3 is TGTGCCAGCAGCTTAGAGGTCCAGGGGGGAGGAAACACCATATATTTT. Its translation is CASSLEVQGGGNTIYF. The full variable domain, in which reference TRBV11-2 and TRBJ1-3 provide the parts outside the CDR3, is EAGVAQSPRYKIIEKRQSVAFWCNPISGHATLYWYQQILGQGPKLLIQFQNNGVVDDSQLPKDRFSAERLKGVDSTLKIQPAKLEDSAVYLCASSLEVQGGGNTIYFGEGSWLTVV.

This chain uses TRBV10-3 with TRBJ2-3; no clear D gene. V dropped 3 bases and J dropped 0 bases, with 4 bases sitting between them. The CDR3 totals 13 residues. CDR1 is ENHRY, CDR2 SYGVKD, per germline. The CDR3 loop reads CAISDGSTDTQYF. In nucleotides, the CDR3 is TGTGCCATCAGTGATGGCAGCACAGATACGCAGTATTTT.

V and J are TRBV18 and TRBJ2-7; 9 bases line up with TRBD1. With V trimmed by 5 bases and J by 0 bases, 14 bases remained unmatched. The CDR3 sequence is 18 residues long. Germline CDR1 reads KGHSH; CDR2 reads LQKENI. CDR3 nucleotide sequence: TGTGCCAGCTCAGCCACCCCCATGACAGGGGGGAGCTCCTACGAGCAGTACTTC. Translating it yields CASSATPMTGGSSYEQYF.

This chain links TRBV7-8 with TRBJ1-2; TRBD1 agrees at 7 bases. Germline values: CDR1 SGHVS, CDR2 FQNEAQ. The CDR3 is made up of 13 amino acids. The ends lost 5 bases at V and 4 bases at J; junction bases unmatched: 4. The CDR3 nucleotides read TGTGCCAGCAGCCCCGGGACAGTCTATGGCTACACCTTC. Translated: CASSPGTVYGYTF.

This chain joins TRBV12-3 or TRBV12-4 and TRBJ2-1; no firm D call. This CDR3 region has 11 residues. With 4 bases removed from V and 8 bases from J, the gap between germline ends came to 6 bases. The DNA for the CDR3 is TGTGCCAGCAGTTCGGTCTATGAGCAGTTCTTC. It is translated as CASSSVYEQFF.

The chain uses TRBV11-3 and TRBJ2-4, with 7 bases identical to TRBD2. Unmatched junction bases numbered 7, after V lost 5 bases and J lost 6 bases. Germline CDR1 reads SGHNT; CDR2 reads YENEEA. CDR3 length: 14 amino acids. DNA of the CDR3: TGTGCCAGCAGCCCTGGACTAGTGGCAAACATTCAGTACTTC. Protein: CASSPGLVANIQYF.

The chain has TRBV4-1 and TRBJ2-3, with 16 positions matching TRBD2. The germline CDR1 and CDR2 sequences are MGHRA and YSYEKL. The J segment lost 3 bases and the V segment lost 1 base, leaving 7 bases of the junction unmatched. This CDR3 is built from 19 residues. This chain's CDR3 is CASSQATGLAGGLTDTQYF. CDR3 DNA: TGCGCCAGCAGCCAAGCCACGGGACTAGCGGGAGGGTTGACAGATACGCAGTATTTT.

The chain combines TRBV21-1 with TRBJ2-7; the listed D gene, TRBD2, was not tested against the DNA. TRBV21-1 is recorded as a pseudogene. The CDR3 consists of 16 residues. DNA for the CDR3: TGTGCCAGCACCACCCTAGCGGGAGGGCCAGCTTGCGAGCAGTACTTC. Amino acids: CASTTLAGGPACEQYF.

The chain joins TRBV5-3 to TRBJ1-4, with 9 bases identical to TRBD1. TRBV5-3 has ORF status, its function being uncertain. V was clipped by 0 bases and J by 0 bases; unmatched bases: 6. CDR3 length equals 18 residues. CDR3 bases: TGTGCCAGAAGCTTGGTTTGGGACAGGGCTACAACTAATGAAAAACTGTTTTTT. Residues: CARSLVWDRATTNEKLFF.

The chain combines TRBV5-1 with TRBJ2-1; 8 nucleotides match TRBD2. Germline V lookup: CDR1 SGHRS, CDR2 YFSETQ. The V segment lost 1 base and the J segment 4 bases; nucleotides outside the gene matches: 4. This CDR3 region has 15 residues. CDR3: CASSLMSSGYNEQFF. The CDR3 bases are TGCGCCAGCAGCTTGATGTCTAGCGGGTACAATGAGCAGTTCTTC. Based on the CDR3 plus reference TRBV5-1 and TRBJ2-1, the full variable domain is KAGVTQTPRYLIKTRGQQVTLSCSPISGHRSVSWYQQTPGQGLQFLFEYFSETQRNKGNFPGRFSGRQFSNSRSEMNVSTLELGDSALYLCASSLMSSGYNEQFFGPGTRLTVL.

The CDR3 region has the DNA TGTGCCACCAGCTACGACAGGAGCGGGGGGGCCCAGCATTTT. This codes for CATSYDRSGGAQHF. V is TRBV15 and J is TRBJ1-5; tentatively, D is TRBD1 (6 bases). Trimming cost V 5 bases and J 11 bases, with 19 bases left between them. CDR1 is LNHNV, CDR2 YYDKDF, per germline (reference sequence). The CDR3 extends over 14 amino acids.

The rearrangement uses TRBV2 and TRBJ1-2, with D possibly being TRBD1 (6 bases). Germline V gene data show CDR1 as SNHLY and CDR2 as FYNNEI. Trimming took 1 base from V and 7 from J, leaving 16 bases between them. This CDR3 is 15 amino acids long. The CDR3 here is CASSEGLRGPIGYTF. As DNA, the CDR3 is TGTGCCAGCAGTGAAGGGCTCAGGGGTCCTATTGGCTACACCTTC.

The V call is TRBV15, the J call TRBJ1-5; D is undetermined. V lost 8 bases, J lost 4 bases, and 15 bases lay in between. The V gene's germline CDR1 is LNHNV and CDR2 YYDKDF (reference sequence). This CDR3 has 14 amino acids. In DNA, the CDR3 is TGTGCCACCGCCGGGGTAGTCAGAAATCAGCCCCAGCATTTT. Translation: CATAGVVRNQPQHF.

The genes are TRBV12-3 or TRBV12-4 and TRBJ2-7; D may be TRBD2 (5 bases). Between the trimmed V and J ends, which lost 6 bases and 4 bases, there was a span of 10 bases. The CDR3 sequence is 12 residues long. The CDR3 sequence: CASSPRGYEQYF. CDR3 coding DNA: TGTGCCAGCAGCCCCAGAGGGTACGAGCAGTACTTC.

V is TRBV5-1 and J is TRBJ2-1; TRBD2 agrees at 9 bases. CDR1 SGHRS and CDR2 YFSETQ come from the germline V gene. The ends lost 4 bases at V and 4 bases at J; junction bases unmatched: 12. CDR3 length: 17 amino acids. As DNA, the CDR3 is TGCGCCAGCAGCGTCGCCAGGGCACTAGCGGGTTACAATGAGCAGTTCTTC. Amino acids: CASSVARALAGYNEQFF.

The sample holds one count of this clone. Within the sample, other DNA sequences also encode this same CDR3. The V call is TRBV3-1 (or the pseudogene TRBV3-2), the J call TRBJ1-2; possibly TRBD1 for D (5 bases). The CDR3 has 12 residues. Germline V gives CDR1 LGHDT, CDR2 YNNKEL (reference sequence). V lost 3 bases to trimming and J lost 4 bases, with 6 bases between them. The CDR3 DNA sequence: TGTGCCAGCAGCCAGGGGCGCTATGGCTACACCTTC. Translation: CASSQGRYGYTF.

The chain carries TRBV19 and TRBJ2-5; maybe TRBD2 (6 bases). Between the trimmed V and J ends, which lost 6 bases and 5 bases, there was a span of 19 bases. The CDR3 extends over 15 amino acids. Germline CDR1 LNHDA, CDR2 SQIVND (reference sequence). The CDR3 DNA reads as TGTGCCAGTAGATTCAGGACTACCATGATTGAGACCCAGTACTTC. As protein: CASRFRTTMIETQYF.

The chain combines TRBV6-6 with TRBJ2-5; the D is unclear. Germline CDR1 MNHNY, CDR2 SVGAGI (reference sequence). The V end was cut by 5 bases, the J end by 4 bases, with 11 bases between. The CDR3 is 13 residues long. The CDR3 region is CASSRSGLETQYF. The CDR3, as DNA: TGTGCCAGCAGTAGGTCCGGGTTAGAGACCCAGTACTTC.

The chain uses TRBV7-3 and TRBJ2-1, with 9 bases aligning to TRBD2. This CDR3 has 17 residues. Germline lookup yields CDR1 SGHTA and CDR2 FQGTGA. Unmatched junction bases numbered 11, after V lost 2 bases and J lost 6 bases. The CDR3 protein is CASSLPTFSGRRNEQFF. CDR3 coding DNA: TGTGCCAGCAGCTTACCGACCTTTAGCGGGAGACGCAATGAGCAGTTCTTC.